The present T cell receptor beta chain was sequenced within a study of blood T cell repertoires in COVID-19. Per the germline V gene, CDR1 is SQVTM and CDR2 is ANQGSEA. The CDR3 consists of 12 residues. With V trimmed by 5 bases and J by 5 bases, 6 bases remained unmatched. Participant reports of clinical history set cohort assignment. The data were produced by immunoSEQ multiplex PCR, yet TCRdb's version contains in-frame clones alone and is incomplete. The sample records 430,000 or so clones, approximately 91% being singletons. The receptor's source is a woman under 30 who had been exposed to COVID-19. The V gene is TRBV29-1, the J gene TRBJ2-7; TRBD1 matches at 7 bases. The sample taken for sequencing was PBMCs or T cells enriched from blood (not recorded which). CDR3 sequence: CSVWTGVDEQYF. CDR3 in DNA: TGCAGCGTTTGGACAGGCGTAGACGAGCAGTACTTC.